A selection of T cell receptor beta chains follows, all from one sample in a study of cytomegalovirus exposure and HLA in healthy donors. Generated by immunoSEQ multiplex PCR, the TCRdb table keeps only in-frame clones and is missing some. The table shows roughly 120,000 clones, with 76% occurring only once. Specimen: PBMCs. All receptors derive from a middle-aged man in good health and CMV-seronegative. Each CDR3 is given with its conserved first and last residue. The order of the fields is J gene, V gene, CDR3 length, D gene, clone size, CDR3 DNA, CDR3 protein. The D gene is left open where the match is weak. Clone size is not always given. Where it is, it says once, few, many or a class for expanded clones.

J gene: TRBJ2-5
V gene: TRBV2
CDR3 length: 12
D gene: -
clone size: -
CDR3 DNA: TGTGCCAGCAGTCGAGTGCAAGAGACCCAGTACTTC
CDR3 protein: CASSRVQETQYF

J gene: TRBJ2-3
V gene: TRBV6-6
CDR3 length: 15
D gene: TRBD2
clone size: -
CDR3 DNA: TGTGCCAGCAGTATACCCGGGACTACCACAGATACGCAGTATTTT
CDR3 protein: CASSIPGTTTDTQYF

J gene: TRBJ2-1
V gene: TRBV5-4
CDR3 length: 11
D gene: -
clone size: few
CDR3 DNA: TGTGCCAGTCAGGCCTACAATGAGCAGTTCTTC
CDR3 protein: CASQAYNEQFF

J gene: TRBJ1-1
V gene: TRBV4-1
CDR3 length: 14
D gene: TRBD1
clone size: -
CDR3 DNA: TGCGCCAGCAGCCTGGACAGGGCTGGGGGTGAAGCTTTCTTT
CDR3 protein: CASSLDRAGGEAFF

J gene: TRBJ2-1
V gene: TRBV4-1
CDR3 length: 19
D gene: TRBD2
clone size: -
CDR3 DNA: TGCGCCAGCAGCCAAGAAGGGACTAGCGGGGCGCCTTCCTACAATGAGCAGTTCTTC
CDR3 protein: CASSQEGTSGAPSYNEQFF

J gene: TRBJ2-5
V gene: TRBV2
CDR3 length: 16
D gene: TRBD2
clone size: few
CDR3 DNA: TGTGCCAGCAACGCAGAGCGGGGGTATTTCCAAGAGACCCAGTACTTC
CDR3 protein: CASNAERGYFQETQYF

J gene: TRBJ1-6
V gene: TRBV7-9
CDR3 length: 17
D gene: TRBD1
clone size: -
CDR3 DNA: TGTGCCAGCAGCGCTGACAGGGTGGACTCCTATAATTCACCCCTCCACTTT
CDR3 protein: CASSADRVDSYNSPLHF

J gene: TRBJ2-5
V gene: TRBV27
CDR3 length: 12
D gene: -
clone size: -
CDR3 DNA: TGTGCCAGCAAGCCCTCTGGAGGGGAGCAGTACTTC
CDR3 protein: CASKPSGGEQYF

J gene: TRBJ2-2
V gene: TRBV4-2
CDR3 length: 16
D gene: -
clone size: few
CDR3 DNA: TGTGCCAGCAGCCAAGAGGTCGGGGGGAACACCGGGGAGCTGTTTTTT
CDR3 protein: CASSQEVGGNTGELFF

J gene: TRBJ2-7
V gene: TRBV11-3
CDR3 length: 12
D gene: TRBD2
clone size: few
CDR3 DNA: TGTGCCAGCAGCTTTGCGGGAGGCGAGCAGTACTTC
CDR3 protein: CASSFAGGEQYF

J gene: TRBJ2-1
V gene: TRBV19
CDR3 length: 14
D gene: TRBD1
clone size: -
CDR3 DNA: TGTGCCAGTAGAATAACAGGGGTTTCGGATGAGCAGTTCTTC
CDR3 protein: CASRITGVSDEQFF

J gene: TRBJ2-5
V gene: TRBV5-1
CDR3 length: 14
D gene: -
clone size: -
CDR3 DNA: TGCGCCAGCAGCTTGAGGAGACCCCAAGAGACCCAGTACTTC
CDR3 protein: CASSLRRPQETQYF

J gene: TRBJ1-1
V gene: TRBV28
CDR3 length: 14
D gene: -
clone size: -
CDR3 DNA: TGTGCCAGCAGCCAAAGTAGGGGGAAAGCTGAAGCTTTCTTT
CDR3 protein: CASSQSRGKAEAFF

J gene: TRBJ1-6
V gene: TRBV9
CDR3 length: 15
D gene: TRBD1
clone size: once
CDR3 DNA: TGTGCCAGCAGGGGACAGGGACTGGGAAATTCACCCCTCCACTTT
CDR3 protein: CASRGQGLGNSPLHF

J gene: TRBJ2-2
V gene: TRBV4-2
CDR3 length: 16
D gene: -
clone size: -
CDR3 DNA: TGTGCCAGCAGCCAAGAGGTGGGAACGGGGACCGGGGAGCTGTTTTTT
CDR3 protein: CASSQEVGTGTGELFF

J gene: TRBJ2-5
V gene: TRBV5-1
CDR3 length: 15
D gene: TRBD2
clone size: few
CDR3 DNA: TGCGCCAGCAGCTTGGAAGCGGGGACCCAAGAGACCCAGTACTTC
CDR3 protein: CASSLEAGTQETQYF

J gene: TRBJ1-5
V gene: TRBV5-6
CDR3 length: 16
D gene: TRBD1
clone size: -
CDR3 DNA: TGTGCCAGCAGCTTCGGGACAGGGTCCCTAAATCAGCCCCAGCATTTT
CDR3 protein: CASSFGTGSLNQPQHF

J gene: TRBJ2-3
V gene: TRBV15
CDR3 length: 16
D gene: -
clone size: -
CDR3 DNA: TGTGCCACCAGCAGAGACAGGGCCATCAGCACAGATACGCAGTATTTT
CDR3 protein: CATSRDRAISTDTQYF

J gene: TRBJ2-3
V gene: TRBV5-4
CDR3 length: 15
D gene: TRBD2
clone size: -
CDR3 DNA: TGTGCCAGCACCACCGGAAGCGGGGCGGCAGATACGCAGTATTTT
CDR3 protein: CASTTGSGAADTQYF